Reported below is one TCR beta chain. In the authors' workflow: Counts of nucleated cells, estimated from reference gene primer amplification, were obtained. Assay used: immunoSEQ multiplex PCR; TCRdb lists only in-frame clones, some missing. V, J and clone size are those of that table, while D and trimming were read from the DNA. The data contain about 260,000 clones, about 89% of them singletons. The data were obtained in a study of blood T cell repertoires in COVID-19. Study-wide background: Specimens from acute and convalescent COVID-19 originated in the United States, Italy and Spain. PBMCs, B-cell-depleted T cells, or T cells provided the cDNA or gDNA that made up the material.

This clonotype originated in a middle-aged man with active or convalescent COVID-19. The sequencing sample was made of peripheral blood.

In DNA, the CDR3 is TGTGCCAGCAGCTTGGGTCAGGGGTTGTACGAGCAGTACTTC. This codes for CASSLGQGLYEQYF. The chain employs TRBV5-4 and TRBJ2-7; D perhaps matches TRBD1 (6 bases). The V end lost 0 bases, the J end lost 4 bases, and 11 bases lay between the germline ends. Per the germline V gene, CDR1 is SGHNT and CDR2 is YYREEE (reference sequence). The CDR3 spans 14 residues. Complete variable domain (other parts from reference TRBV5-4 and TRBJ2-7): ETGVTQSPTHLIKTRGQQVTLRCSSQSGHNTVSWYQQALGQGPQFIFQYYREEENGRGNFPPRFSGLQFPNYSSELNVNALELDDSALYLCASSLGQGLYEQYFGPGTRLTVT.